This T cell receptor (beta chain) appears in the sequencing data of a study of CD8 T cells in ankylosing spondylitis. Using quantitative 5'-RACE with molecular barcodes, the authors made TCR beta libraries. TCRdb re-derived calls from the 5' RACE reads in MiXCR, one entry per CDR3 protein. The sample has 85,000 to 90,000 distinct CDR3 sequences, 27% seen once. Overall study findings and caveats: Typical of ankylosing spondylitis blood, it appeared, was a TCR beta motif of roughly eight highly homologous variants. Researchers report that disease-linked clones proved CD8+ and relatively rare in peripheral blood.

On this clonotype itself: Its matching antigen is unknown. This may be a read error: a much more frequent sequence differs by one nucleotide.

The material sequenced was blood, either unsorted or a sorted T cell fraction (not recorded which). The TCR was taken from a male donor with ankylosing spondylitis or in good health (not recorded which).

The CDR3 nucleotides are TGTGCCAGCAGTTTGCGGTGGGGCTCCGAAGCTTTCTTT. Residues: CASSLRWGSEAFF. This chain uses TRBV6-5 with TRBJ1-1; tentatively, D is TRBD1 (5 bases). V was clipped by 4 bases and J by 8 bases, with 14 bases between them. The germline CDR1 and CDR2 sequences are MNHEY and SVGAGI. This CDR3 has 13 residues.